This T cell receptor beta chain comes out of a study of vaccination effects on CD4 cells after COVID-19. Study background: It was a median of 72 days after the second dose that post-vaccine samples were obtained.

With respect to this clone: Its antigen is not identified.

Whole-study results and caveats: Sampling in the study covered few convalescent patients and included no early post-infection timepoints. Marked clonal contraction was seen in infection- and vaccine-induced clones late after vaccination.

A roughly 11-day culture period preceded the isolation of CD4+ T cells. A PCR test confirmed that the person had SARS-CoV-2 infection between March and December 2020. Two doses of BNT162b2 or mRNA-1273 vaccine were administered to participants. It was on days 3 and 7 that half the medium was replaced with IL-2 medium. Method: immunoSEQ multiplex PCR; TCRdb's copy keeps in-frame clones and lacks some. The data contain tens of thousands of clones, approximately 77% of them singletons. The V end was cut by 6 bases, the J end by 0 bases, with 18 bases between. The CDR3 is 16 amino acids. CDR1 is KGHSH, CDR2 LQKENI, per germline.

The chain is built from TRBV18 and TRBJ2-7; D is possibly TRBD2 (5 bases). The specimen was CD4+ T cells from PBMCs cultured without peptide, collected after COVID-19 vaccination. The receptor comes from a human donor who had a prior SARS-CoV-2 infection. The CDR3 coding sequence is TGTGCCAGCTCTGGGTATTGGGCTAGCAGCTCCTACGAGCAGTACTTC. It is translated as CASSGYWASSSYEQYF.